This T cell receptor beta chain was obtained from a study of CD8+ T cells in alopecia areata listed by TCRdb under 2018. As for the study more broadly: The treated patients took part in an open-label pilot trial in which moderate-to-severe alopecia areata was treated with oral tofacitinib at 5 to 10 mg twice daily. TCRbeta CDR3 regions were amplified by immunoSEQ multiplex PCR using 35 Vbeta forward and 13 Jbeta reverse primers. Patients on tofacitinib were biopsied at baseline and after 4 and 24 weeks of treatment, and several of the patients also had a later scalp biopsy. RNA was extracted with the PAXgene miRNA kit for fixed scalp, the miRNeasy kit for PBMCs, and the RNeasy kit for mouse skin. Tofacitinib was administered for 6 to 18 months, and 6 months of follow-up off drug were then conducted to assess delayed response and recurrence. Clonality in the scalp was compared among normal scalp (n=4), patchy alopecia areata scalp (n=8), and alopecia totalis/universalis scalp (n=8). High-throughput TCRbeta sequencing was used to examine T cell clonal expansion in alopecia areata in both the C3H/HeJ mouse model and human patients. In treated patients, disease severity was measured using the SALT score, which gives the percentage of scalp surface area affected. Scalp tissue and sorted CD4+ and CD8+ peripheral blood T cells from patchy and totalis/universalis alopecia areata patients and from healthy controls were covered by human TCRbeta sequencing.

Broader findings and caveats from the paper: Shared TCR sequences between patients were less evident than in mice, which may be partly attributable to HLA diversity in the patient population. Compared with normal scalp, lesional scalp, particularly in alopecia totalis/universalis, had higher clonality and more expanded CD8+ clones, which suggests antigenic drive. Scalp TCR repertoire analysis is complicated because resident alphabeta T cells in normal human skin are also sequenced, whereas mouse skin is dominated by gammadelta T cells. Tofacitinib significantly decreased scalp clonality and the number of expanded CD8+ clones among the top 100 scalp clones. The treated cohort was small, with a single nonresponder, so links between baseline CD8+ expansion and response need larger studies. During tofacitinib treatment, many expanded lesional clones stuck around in both scalp and blood, and this persistence may partly explain why relapse happens after treatment is stopped.

Library prep was done by the immunoSEQ multiplex PCR assay. To provide template for TCR sequencing, every sample had RNA extracted and reverse transcribed into cDNA. First-strand cDNA was synthesized with SuperScript III using a 2:1 mix of oligo-dT and random hexamers. A synthetic immune receptor repertoire was used to gauge amplification bias, and whatever bias remained was removed computationally. The study's own analysis went as follows. After raw reads were preprocessed to remove errors, the CDR3 was defined following IMGT conventions as running from the conserved cysteine to phenylalanine. Clonality was computed as 1 minus the Shannon entropy, with the entropy normalized by log2 of the number of productive unique TCRs. Scalp TCRbeta sequences were cross-referenced with sorted blood CD4 and CD8 repertoires so that the CD4 or CD8 identity of scalp clones could be inferred. The table was pulled from immuneACCESS by TCRdb, which kept in-frame rearrangements only. Such tables lose some clones; where checked, under half of the loss comes from unresolved V genes, and the rest has no known cause. For V, J and clone size, that table is used; D and trimming come from the DNA. This sample lists roughly 190,000 clones; around 64% were detected once. The biggest ten clones account for 1.3% of the sample.

Comments on this clone: Its antigen specificity is not known. Base qualities are not at hand, and no much larger clone is one base apart.

The sample's treatment or condition label is to be understood as: oral pan-JAK inhibitor, 5-10 mg twice daily. Lesional scalp punch biopsies and peripheral blood were collected from alopecia areata patients. PBMCs were isolated by density centrifugation and stained for CD3, CD4 and CD8, after which CD4+ and CD8+ T cells were sorted on a FACSAria. The CDR3 numbers 13 residues from cysteine through phenylalanine. Of the read, only the CDR3 DNA is kept; its 39 bases are in frame from base 1. The germline V gene (reference sequence) specifies LNHDA as CDR1 and SQIVND as CDR2. Relative to germline, V is 2 bases shorter and J is 1 base shorter, with 5 bases between their ends.

The sample was CD4+ T cells sorted from blood, taken around week 50, from a patient treated with tofacitinib. The clonotype originates from a human donor with alopecia areata. The V gene is TRBV19 and the J gene is TRBJ1-1; too little of a D gene remains to name it. The nucleotide sequence reads as follows: TGTGCCAGTAGTATAAGCAGGAACACTGAAGCTTTCTTT. Its translation is CASSISRNTEAFF. Reference TRBV19 and TRBJ1-1 proteins supply the regions before and after the CDR3; the full variable domain is: DGGITQSPKYLFRKEGQNVTLSCEQNLNHDAMYWYRQDPGQGLRLIYYSQIVNDFQKGDIAEGYSVSREKKESFPLTVTSAQKNPTAFYLCASSISRNTEAFFGQGTRLTVV.